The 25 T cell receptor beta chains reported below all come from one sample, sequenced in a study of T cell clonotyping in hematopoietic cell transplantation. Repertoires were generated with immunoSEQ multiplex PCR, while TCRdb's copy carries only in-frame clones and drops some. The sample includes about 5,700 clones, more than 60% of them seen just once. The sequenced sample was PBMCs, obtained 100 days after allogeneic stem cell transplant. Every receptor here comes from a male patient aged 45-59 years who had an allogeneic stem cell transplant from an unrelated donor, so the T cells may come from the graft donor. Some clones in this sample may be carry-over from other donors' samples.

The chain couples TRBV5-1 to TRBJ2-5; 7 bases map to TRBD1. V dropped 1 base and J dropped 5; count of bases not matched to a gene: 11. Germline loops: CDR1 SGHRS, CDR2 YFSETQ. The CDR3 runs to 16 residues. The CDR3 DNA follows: TGCGCCAGCAGCTTGACAGGGGAATTGGGATGGGAGACCCAGTACTTC. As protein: CASSLTGELGWETQYF.

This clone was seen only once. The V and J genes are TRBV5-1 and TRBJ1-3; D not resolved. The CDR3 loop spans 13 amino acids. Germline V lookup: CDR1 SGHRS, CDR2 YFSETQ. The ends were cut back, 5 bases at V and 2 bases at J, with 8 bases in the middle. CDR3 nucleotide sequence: TGCGCCAGCAGTGAGGGCACTGGAAACACCATATATTTT. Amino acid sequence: CASSEGTGNTIYF.

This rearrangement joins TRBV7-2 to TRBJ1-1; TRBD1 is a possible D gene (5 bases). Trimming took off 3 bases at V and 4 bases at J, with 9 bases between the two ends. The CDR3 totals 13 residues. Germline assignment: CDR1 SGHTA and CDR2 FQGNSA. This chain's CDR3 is CASSLGGGTEAFF. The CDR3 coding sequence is TGTGCCAGCAGCTTGGGGGGTGGCACTGAAGCTTTCTTT.

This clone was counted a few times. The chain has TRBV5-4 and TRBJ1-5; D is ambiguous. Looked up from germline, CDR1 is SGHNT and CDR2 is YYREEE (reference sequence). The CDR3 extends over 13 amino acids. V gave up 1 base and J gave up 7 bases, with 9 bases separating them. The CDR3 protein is CASSLSPPQPQHF. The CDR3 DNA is TGTGCCAGCAGCTTGTCCCCGCCACAGCCCCAGCATTTT.

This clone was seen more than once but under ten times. CDR3 in DNA: TGTGCCAGCAGTCTCAGGGTTGAGAGCAATCAGCCCCAGCATTTT. Protein product: CASSLRVESNQPQHF. The V and J genes are TRBV7-4 and TRBJ1-5, with D tentatively TRBD1 (5 bases). Germline loops: CDR1 SGHVT, CDR2 SQSDAQ. The CDR3 is made up of 15 amino acids. Trimming took 6 bases from V and 1 from J, leaving 13 bases between them.

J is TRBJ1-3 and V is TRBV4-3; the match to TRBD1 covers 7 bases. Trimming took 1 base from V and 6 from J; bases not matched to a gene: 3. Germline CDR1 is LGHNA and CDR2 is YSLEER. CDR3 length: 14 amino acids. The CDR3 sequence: CASSQGQGENTIYF. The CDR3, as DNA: TGCGCCAGCAGCCAAGGACAGGGTGAAAACACCATATATTTT.

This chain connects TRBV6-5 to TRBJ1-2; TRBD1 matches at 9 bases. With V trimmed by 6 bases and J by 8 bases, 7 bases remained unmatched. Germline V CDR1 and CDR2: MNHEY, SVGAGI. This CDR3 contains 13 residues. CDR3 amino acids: CASSLDRGYGYTF. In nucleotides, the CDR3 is TGTGCCAGCAGCTTGGACAGGGGTTACGGCTACACCTTC.

This chain's CDR3 is CASSALGQDYGYTF. The CDR3 DNA reads TGTGCCAGCAGTGCCTTGGGACAGGACTATGGCTACACCTTC. The gene calls are TRBV25-1 and TRBJ1-2; 8 bases line up with TRBD1. This CDR3 spans 14 amino acids. With V trimmed by 4 bases and J by 3 bases, 4 bases remained unmatched. The V gene's germline CDR1 is MGHDK and CDR2 SYGVNS.

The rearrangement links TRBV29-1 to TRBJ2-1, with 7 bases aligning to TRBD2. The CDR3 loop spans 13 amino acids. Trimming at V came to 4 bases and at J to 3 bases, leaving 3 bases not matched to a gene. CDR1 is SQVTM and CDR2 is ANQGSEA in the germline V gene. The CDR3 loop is CSVAGTNYNEQFF. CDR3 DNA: TGCAGCGTTGCCGGGACTAACTACAATGAGCAGTTCTTC.

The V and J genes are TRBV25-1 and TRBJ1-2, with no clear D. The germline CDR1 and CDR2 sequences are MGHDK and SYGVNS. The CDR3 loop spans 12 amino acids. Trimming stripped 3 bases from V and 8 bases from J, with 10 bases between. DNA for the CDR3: TGTGCCAGCAGTGAGAGTTGGGGAGGCTACACCTTC. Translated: CASSESWGGYTF.

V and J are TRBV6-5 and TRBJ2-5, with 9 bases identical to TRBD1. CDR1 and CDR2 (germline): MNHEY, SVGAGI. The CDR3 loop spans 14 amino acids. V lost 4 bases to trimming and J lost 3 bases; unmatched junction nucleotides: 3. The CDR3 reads CASSSRTGEETQYF. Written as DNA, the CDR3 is TGTGCCAGCAGTTCGCGGACAGGGGAAGAGACCCAGTACTTC.

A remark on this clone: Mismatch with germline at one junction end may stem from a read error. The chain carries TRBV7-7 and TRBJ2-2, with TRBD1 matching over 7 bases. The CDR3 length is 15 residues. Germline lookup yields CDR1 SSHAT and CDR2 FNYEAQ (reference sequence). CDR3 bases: TGTGCTAGCAGCCCCCGGACAGGGAACACCGGGGAGCTGTTTTTT. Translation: CASSPRTGNTGELFF.

This CDR3 is CASSLGLSDTQYF. The CDR3 DNA reads TGTGCCAGCAGCTTAGGGTTATCAGATACGCAGTATTTT. This sequence joins TRBV11-3 and TRBJ2-3; D gene uncertain. In germline, CDR1 is SGHNT, CDR2 YENEEA. There are 13 residues in the CDR3. Trimming cost V 1 base and J 4 bases, with 6 bases left between them.

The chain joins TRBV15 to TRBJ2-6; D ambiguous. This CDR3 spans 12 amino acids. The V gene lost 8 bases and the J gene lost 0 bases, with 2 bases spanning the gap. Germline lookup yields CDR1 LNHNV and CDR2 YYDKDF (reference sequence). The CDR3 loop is CATRSGANVLTF. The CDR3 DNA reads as TGTGCCACCCGCTCTGGGGCCAACGTCCTGACTTTC.

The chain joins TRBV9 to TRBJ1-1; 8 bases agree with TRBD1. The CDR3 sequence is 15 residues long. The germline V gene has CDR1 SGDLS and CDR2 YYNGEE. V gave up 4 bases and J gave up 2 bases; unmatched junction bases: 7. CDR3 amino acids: CASSSGQGRNTEAFF. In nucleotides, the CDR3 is TGTGCCAGCAGCTCTGGACAGGGACGCAACACTGAAGCTTTCTTT.

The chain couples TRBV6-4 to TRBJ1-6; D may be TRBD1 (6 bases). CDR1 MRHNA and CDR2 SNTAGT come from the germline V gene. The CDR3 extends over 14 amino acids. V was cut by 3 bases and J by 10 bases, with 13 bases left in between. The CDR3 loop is CASSDRRDISPLHF. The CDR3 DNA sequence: TGTGCCAGCAGTGATCGCAGGGACATATCACCCCTCCACTTT.

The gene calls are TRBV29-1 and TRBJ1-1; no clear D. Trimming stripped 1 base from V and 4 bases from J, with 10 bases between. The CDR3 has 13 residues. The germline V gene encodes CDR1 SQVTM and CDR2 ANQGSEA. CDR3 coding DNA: TGCAGCGTTGAAGGGGAGTGGGGCACTGAAGCTTTCTTT. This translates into CSVEGEWGTEAFF.

The chain's CDR3 is CASCITPYYGYTF. The DNA for the CDR3 is TGTGCCAGCTGCATTACACCGTACTATGGCTACACCTTC. The chain carries TRBV6-6 and TRBJ1-2; D is undetermined. The CDR3 is 13 residues long. V lost 8 bases and J 3 bases, leaving 13 bases between the germline ends. In germline, CDR1 is MNHNY, CDR2 SVGAGI (reference sequence).

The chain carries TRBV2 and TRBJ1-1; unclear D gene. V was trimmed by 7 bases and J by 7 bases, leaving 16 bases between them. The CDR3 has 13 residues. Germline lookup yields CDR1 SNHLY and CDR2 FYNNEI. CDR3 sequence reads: CASMRVRVGEAFF. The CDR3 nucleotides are TGTGCCAGCATGCGGGTAAGGGTCGGTGAAGCTTTCTTT.

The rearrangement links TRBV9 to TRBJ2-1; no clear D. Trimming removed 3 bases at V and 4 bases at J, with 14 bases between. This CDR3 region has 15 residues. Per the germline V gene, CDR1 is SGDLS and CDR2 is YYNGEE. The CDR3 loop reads CASSAQGNKYNEQFF. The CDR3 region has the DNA TGTGCCAGCAGCGCCCAAGGTAACAAGTACAATGAGCAGTTCTTC.

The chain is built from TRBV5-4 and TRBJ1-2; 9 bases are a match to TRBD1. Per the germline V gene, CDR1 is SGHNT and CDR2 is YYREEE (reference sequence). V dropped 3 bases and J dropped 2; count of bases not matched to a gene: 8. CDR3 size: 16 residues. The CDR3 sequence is CASSSNPGQGNYGYTF. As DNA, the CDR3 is TGTGCCAGCAGCTCAAACCCCGGACAGGGGAACTATGGCTACACCTTC.

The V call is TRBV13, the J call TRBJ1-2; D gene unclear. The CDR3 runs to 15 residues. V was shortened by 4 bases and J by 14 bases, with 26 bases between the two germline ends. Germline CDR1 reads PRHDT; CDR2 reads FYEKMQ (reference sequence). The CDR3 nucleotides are TGTGCCAGCAGCTCAGAAACGGATCCTCCCTATTCGTGTACCTTC. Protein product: CASSSETDPPYSCTF.

CDR3 coding DNA: TGTGCCTGGAGAGGGGATCTGTTGGGACACTCTACTAACACCGGGGAGCTGTTTTTT. Residues: CAWRGDLLGHSTNTGELFF. This chain uses TRBV30 with TRBJ2-2, with a tentative D call TRBD1 (6 bases). Germline V gene data show CDR1 as GTSNPN and CDR2 as SVGIG (reference sequence). V was clipped by 3 bases and J by 2 bases, with 25 bases between them. The CDR3 loop spans 19 amino acids.

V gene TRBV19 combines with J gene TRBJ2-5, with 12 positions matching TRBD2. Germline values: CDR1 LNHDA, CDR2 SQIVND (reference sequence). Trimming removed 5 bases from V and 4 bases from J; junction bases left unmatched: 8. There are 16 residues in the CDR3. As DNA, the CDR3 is TGTGCCAGTAGTGCGACTAGCGGGAGACTCTTAGAGACCCAGTACTTC. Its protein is CASSATSGRLLETQYF.

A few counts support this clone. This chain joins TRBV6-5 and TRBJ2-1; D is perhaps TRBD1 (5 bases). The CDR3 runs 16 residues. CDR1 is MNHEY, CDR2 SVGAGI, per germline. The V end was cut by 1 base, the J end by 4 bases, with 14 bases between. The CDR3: CASSYYPRTLYNEQFF. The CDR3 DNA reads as TGTGCCAGCAGTTACTACCCCCGGACATTGTACAATGAGCAGTTCTTC.